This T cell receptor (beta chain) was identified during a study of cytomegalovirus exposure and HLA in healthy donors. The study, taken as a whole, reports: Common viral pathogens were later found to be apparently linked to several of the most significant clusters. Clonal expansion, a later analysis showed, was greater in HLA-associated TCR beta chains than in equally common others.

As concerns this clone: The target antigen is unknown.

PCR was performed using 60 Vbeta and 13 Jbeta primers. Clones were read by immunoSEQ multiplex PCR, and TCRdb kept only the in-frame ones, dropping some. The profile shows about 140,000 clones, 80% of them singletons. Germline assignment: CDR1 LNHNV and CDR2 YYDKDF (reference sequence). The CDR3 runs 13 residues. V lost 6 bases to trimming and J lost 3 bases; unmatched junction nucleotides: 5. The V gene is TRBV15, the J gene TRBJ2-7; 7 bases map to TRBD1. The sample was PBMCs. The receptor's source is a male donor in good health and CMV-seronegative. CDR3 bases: TGTGCCACCAGGGGCGGACAGGACTACGAGCAGTACTTC. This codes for CATRGGQDYEQYF.